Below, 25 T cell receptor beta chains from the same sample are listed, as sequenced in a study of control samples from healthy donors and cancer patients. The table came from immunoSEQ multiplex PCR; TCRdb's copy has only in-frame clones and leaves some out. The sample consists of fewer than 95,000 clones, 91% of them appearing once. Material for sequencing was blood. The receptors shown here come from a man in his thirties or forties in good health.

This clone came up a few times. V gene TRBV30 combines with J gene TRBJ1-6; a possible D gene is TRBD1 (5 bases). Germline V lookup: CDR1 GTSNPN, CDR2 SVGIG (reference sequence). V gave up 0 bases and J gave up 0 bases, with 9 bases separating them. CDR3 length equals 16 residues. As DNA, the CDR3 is TGTGCCTGGAGTGTAAAGGGGAGCTCCTATAATTCACCCCTCCACTTT. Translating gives CAWSVKGSSYNSPLHF.

DNA of the CDR3: TGTGCTAGTGGTTTGAGAGACAGGATCTCCTATGGCTACACCTTC. This translates into CASGLRDRISYGYTF. This chain uses TRBV12-5 with TRBJ1-2, with D possibly TRBD1 on 6 matching bases. Trimming cost V 2 bases and J 4 bases, with 14 bases left between them. The germline V gene encodes CDR1 LGHNT and CDR2 FRNRAP. This CDR3 is 15 amino acids long.

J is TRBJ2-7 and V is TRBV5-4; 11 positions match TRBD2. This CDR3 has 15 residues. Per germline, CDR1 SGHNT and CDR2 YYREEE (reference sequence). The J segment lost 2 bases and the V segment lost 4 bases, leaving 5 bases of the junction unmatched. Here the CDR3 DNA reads TGTGCCAGCAGCGTTAGACTAGCGGGGACCTACGAGCAGTACTTC. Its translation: CASSVRLAGTYEQYF.

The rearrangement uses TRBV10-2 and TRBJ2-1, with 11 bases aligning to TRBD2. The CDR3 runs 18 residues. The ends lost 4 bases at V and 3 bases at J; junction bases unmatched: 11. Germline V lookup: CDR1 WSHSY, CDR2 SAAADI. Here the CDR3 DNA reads TGCGCCAGCAGTGCGTACAATAGCGGGGGGGAGCTCTACAATGAGCAGTTCTTC. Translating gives CASSAYNSGGELYNEQFF.

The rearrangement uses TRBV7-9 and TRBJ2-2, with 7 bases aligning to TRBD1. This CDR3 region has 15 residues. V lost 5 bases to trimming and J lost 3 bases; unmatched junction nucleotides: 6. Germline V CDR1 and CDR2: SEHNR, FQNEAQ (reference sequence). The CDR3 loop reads CASSRQGTDTGELFF. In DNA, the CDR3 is TGTGCCAGCAGCCGACAGGGCACGGACACCGGGGAGCTGTTTTTT.

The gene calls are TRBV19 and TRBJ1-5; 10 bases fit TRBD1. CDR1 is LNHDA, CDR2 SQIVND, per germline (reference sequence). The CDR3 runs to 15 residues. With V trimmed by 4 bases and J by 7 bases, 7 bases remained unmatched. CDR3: CASSTRDRGGQPQHF. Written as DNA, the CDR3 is TGTGCCAGTAGTACCAGGGACAGGGGAGGACAGCCCCAGCATTTT.

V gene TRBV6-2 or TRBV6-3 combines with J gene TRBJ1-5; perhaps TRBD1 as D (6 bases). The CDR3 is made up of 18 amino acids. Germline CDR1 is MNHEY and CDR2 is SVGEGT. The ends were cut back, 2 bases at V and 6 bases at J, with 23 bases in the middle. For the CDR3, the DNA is TGTGCCAGCAGTTACGTGCTGGGGGGGCGCGGAAGCCGTCAGCCCCAGCATTTT. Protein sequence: CASSYVLGGRGSRQPQHF.

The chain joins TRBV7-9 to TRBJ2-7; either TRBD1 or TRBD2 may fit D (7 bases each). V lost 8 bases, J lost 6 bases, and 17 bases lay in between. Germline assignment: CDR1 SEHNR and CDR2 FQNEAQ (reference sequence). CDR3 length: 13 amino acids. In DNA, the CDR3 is TGTGCCAGCTCTTGGGGAGGGGGCGGCGAGCAGTACTTC. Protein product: CASSWGGGGEQYF.

CDR3 nucleotide sequence: TGTGCCAGCAGCTTAGATAACAGGGGGTGGGTTGAAGCTTTCTTT. It encodes CASSLDNRGWVEAFF. V and J are TRBV11-2 and TRBJ1-1, with 8 positions matching TRBD1. In germline, CDR1 is SGHAT, CDR2 FQNNGV. The J segment lost 7 bases and the V segment lost 0 bases, leaving 7 bases of the junction unmatched. The CDR3 spans 15 residues. Looking up the rest from reference TRBV11-2 and TRBJ1-1 gives the full variable domain: EAGVAQSPRYKIIEKRQSVAFWCNPISGHATLYWYQQILGQGPKLLIQFQNNGVVDDSQLPKDRFSAERLKGVDSTLKIQPAKLEDSAVYLCASSLDNRGWVEAFFGQGTRLTVV.

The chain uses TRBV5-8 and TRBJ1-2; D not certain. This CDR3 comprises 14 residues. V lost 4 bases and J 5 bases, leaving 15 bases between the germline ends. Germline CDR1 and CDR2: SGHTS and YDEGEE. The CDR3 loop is CASSVTRDWYGYTF. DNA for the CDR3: TGTGCCAGCAGCGTGACAAGGGATTGGTATGGCTACACCTTC.

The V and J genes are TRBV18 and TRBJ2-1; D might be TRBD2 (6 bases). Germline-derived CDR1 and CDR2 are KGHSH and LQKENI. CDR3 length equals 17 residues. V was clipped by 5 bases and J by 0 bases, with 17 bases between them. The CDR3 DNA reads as TGTGCCAGCTCATTAAGGGCTAGCGCGCACTCCTACAATGAGCAGTTCTTC. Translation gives CASSLRASAHSYNEQFF.

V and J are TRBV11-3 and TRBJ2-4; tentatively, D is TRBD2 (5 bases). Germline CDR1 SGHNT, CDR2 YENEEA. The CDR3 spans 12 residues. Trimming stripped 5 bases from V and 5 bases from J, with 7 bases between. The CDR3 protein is CASSAAENIQYF. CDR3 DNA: TGTGCCAGCAGCGCAGCGGAAAACATTCAGTACTTC.

The CDR3 is CASRGKTTGSYQETQYF. The CDR3 nucleotides read TGTGCCAGCAGGGGGAAAACGACAGGTAGCTACCAAGAGACCCAGTACTTC. The genes are TRBV2 and TRBJ2-5; weak D call: TRBD1 (6 bases). V was trimmed by 6 bases and J by 0 bases, leaving 20 bases between them. The CDR3 runs to 17 residues. Germline V CDR1 and CDR2: SNHLY, FYNNEI.

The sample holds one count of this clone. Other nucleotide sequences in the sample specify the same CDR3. This CDR3 reads CASSQGLAGGQETQYF. CDR3 DNA: TGCGCCAGCAGCCAAGGATTAGCGGGGGGACAAGAGACCCAGTACTTC. V is TRBV4-1 and J is TRBJ2-5; 10 bases map to TRBD2. CDR3 length equals 16 residues. With V trimmed by 1 base and J by 2 bases, 4 bases remained unmatched. Germline V lookup: CDR1 MGHRA, CDR2 YSYEKL.

In nucleotides, the CDR3 is TGTGCCAGCAGCGAGCCTAGCGGGAGGACCTACAATGAGCAGTTCTTC. This gives the protein CASSEPSGRTYNEQFF. The chain carries TRBV5-4 and TRBJ2-1; 11 nucleotides match TRBD2. The germline gives CDR1 SGHNT, CDR2 YYREEE (reference sequence). The CDR3 is 16 amino acids. V was pared by 4 bases and J by 2 bases, with 5 bases of the junction left unmatched.

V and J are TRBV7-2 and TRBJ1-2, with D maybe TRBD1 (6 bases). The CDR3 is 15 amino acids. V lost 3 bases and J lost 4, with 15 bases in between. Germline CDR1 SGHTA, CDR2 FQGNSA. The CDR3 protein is CASSFPRTDLYGYTF. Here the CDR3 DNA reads TGTGCCAGCAGCTTTCCTCGGACAGACCTCTATGGCTACACCTTC.

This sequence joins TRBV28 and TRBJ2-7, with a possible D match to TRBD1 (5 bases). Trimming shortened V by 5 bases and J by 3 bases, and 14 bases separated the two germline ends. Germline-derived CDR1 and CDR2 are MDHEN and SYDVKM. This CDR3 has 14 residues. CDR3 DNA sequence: TGTGCCAGCAGTCGCGGTGGCGGACACTACGAGCAGTACTTC. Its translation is CASSRGGGHYEQYF.

CDR3: CASSLRQGGELFF. The CDR3 coding sequence is TGTGCCAGCAGTTTGCGTCAGGGCGGGGAGCTGTTTTTT. The chain links TRBV12-3 or TRBV12-4 to TRBJ2-2; a weak D match, TRBD1 (5 bases). The CDR3 spans 13 residues. The ends were cut back, 3 bases at V and 7 bases at J, with 9 bases in the middle.

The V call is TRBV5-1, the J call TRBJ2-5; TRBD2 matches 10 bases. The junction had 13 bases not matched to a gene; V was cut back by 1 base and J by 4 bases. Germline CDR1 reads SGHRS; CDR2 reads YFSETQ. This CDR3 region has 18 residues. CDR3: CASSLTSAGGPWGETQYF. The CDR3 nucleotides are TGCGCCAGCAGCTTGACGTCAGCGGGAGGGCCCTGGGGAGAGACCCAGTACTTC.

CDR3 sequence: CASSLPPGTNEKLFF. CDR3 DNA: TGTGCCAGCTCTCTTCCCCCGGGAACTAATGAAAAACTGTTTTTT. The V and J genes are TRBV18 and TRBJ1-4, with D hard to call. Trimming removed 6 bases from V and 1 base from J, with 12 bases in between. Germline V gene sequence: CDR1 KGHSH, CDR2 LQKENI. The CDR3 is 15 residues long. The full variable domain, rest sourced from reference TRBV18 and TRBJ1-4, is NAGVMQNPRHLVRRRGQEARLRCSPMKGHSHVYWYRQLPEEGLKFMVYLQKENIIDESGMPKERFSAEFPKEGPSILRIQQVVRGDSAAYFCASSLPPGTNEKLFFGSGTQLSVL.

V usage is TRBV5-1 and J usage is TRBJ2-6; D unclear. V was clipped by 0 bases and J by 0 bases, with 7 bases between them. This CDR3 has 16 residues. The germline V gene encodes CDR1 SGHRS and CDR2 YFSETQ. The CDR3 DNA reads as TGCGCCAGCAGCTTGGACCCACCCTCTGGGGCCAACGTCCTGACTTTC. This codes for CASSLDPPSGANVLTF.

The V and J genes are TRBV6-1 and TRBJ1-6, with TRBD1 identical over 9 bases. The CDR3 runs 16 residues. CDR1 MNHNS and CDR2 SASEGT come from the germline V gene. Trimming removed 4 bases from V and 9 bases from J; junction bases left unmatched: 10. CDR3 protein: CASSVQQTGGTSPLHF. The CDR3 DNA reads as TGTGCCAGCAGTGTCCAACAGACAGGGGGGACTTCACCCCTCCACTTT.

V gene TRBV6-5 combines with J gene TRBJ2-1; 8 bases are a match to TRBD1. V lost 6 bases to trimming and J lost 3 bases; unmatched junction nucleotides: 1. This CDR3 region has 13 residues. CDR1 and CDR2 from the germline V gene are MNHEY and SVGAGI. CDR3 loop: CASRDRVYNEQFF. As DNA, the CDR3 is TGTGCCAGCAGGGACAGGGTCTACAATGAGCAGTTCTTC.

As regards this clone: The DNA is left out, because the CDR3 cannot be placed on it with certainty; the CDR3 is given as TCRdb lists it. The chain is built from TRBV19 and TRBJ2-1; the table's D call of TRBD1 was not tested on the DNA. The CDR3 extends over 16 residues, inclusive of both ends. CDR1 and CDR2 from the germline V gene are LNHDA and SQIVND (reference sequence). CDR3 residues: CASSSGQGVSYNEQFF.

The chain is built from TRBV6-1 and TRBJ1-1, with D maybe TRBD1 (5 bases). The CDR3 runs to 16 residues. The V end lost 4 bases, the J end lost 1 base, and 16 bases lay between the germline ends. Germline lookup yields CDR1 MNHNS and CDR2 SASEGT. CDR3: CASSVPTDQGNTEAFF. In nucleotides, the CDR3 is TGTGCCAGCAGTGTTCCGACCGACCAGGGGAACACTGAAGCTTTCTTT.